Each of the 22 T cell receptor beta chains below was sequenced from the same sample in a study of T-cell reconstitution after alpha-beta-depleted transplantation in children. Unique molecular identifiers were incorporated when the TCRbeta library was constructed. TCRdb fed the PCR reads into MiXCR, producing one record per CDR3 protein. This table has 300,000 to 400,000 distinct CDR3 sequences, approximately 12% appearing once. Sample: PBMCs, taken from the stem cell graft. The receptor source for this set is a human donor who donated a stem cell graft to a child with Fanconi anemia.

The chain uses TRBV4-1 and TRBJ2-1; 11 bases agree with TRBD2. Germline V CDR1 and CDR2: MGHRA, YSYEKL. V dropped 2 bases and J dropped 6; count of bases not matched to a gene: 3. The CDR3 spans 15 residues. For the CDR3, the DNA is TGCGCCAGCAGCCAATGGCTAGCGGGGGGCAATGAGCAGTTCTTC. Residues: CASSQWLAGGNEQFF.

This sequence joins TRBV18 and TRBJ1-1, with 9 bases lining up with TRBD1. CDR3 size: 16 residues. Germline lookup yields CDR1 KGHSH and CDR2 LQKENI. V lost 2 bases to trimming and J lost 3 bases; unmatched junction nucleotides: 7. The CDR3 sequence: CASSPTQGAVDTEAFF. CDR3 nucleotides: TGTGCCAGCTCACCAACACAGGGGGCGGTGGACACTGAAGCTTTCTTT.

The rearrangement links TRBV7-9 to TRBJ2-7; D unclear. CDR3 size: 14 residues. Trimming took off 7 bases at V and 2 bases at J, with 15 bases between the two ends. Germline CDR1 reads SEHNR; CDR2 reads FQNEAQ (reference sequence). The CDR3 DNA reads as TGTGCCAGCACCCCAACGGCGGCCACCTACGAGCAGTACTTC. Protein: CASTPTAATYEQYF.

This clonotype was seen repeatedly, ten times or more. The genes are TRBV7-9 and TRBJ2-7; D is possibly TRBD2 (6 bases). CDR1 and CDR2 (germline): SEHNR, FQNEAQ (reference sequence). The CDR3 has 12 amino acids. Trimming stripped 5 bases from V and 7 bases from J, with 12 bases between. The DNA for the CDR3 is TGTGCCAGCAGCCGTCCTCGGGGGGAGCAGTACTTC. This translates into CASSRPRGEQYF.

This clonotype was counted many times. This chain connects TRBV5-4 to TRBJ2-7; the D is unclear. CDR1 SGHNT and CDR2 YYREEE come from the germline V gene (reference sequence). The CDR3 has 14 residues. V dropped 3 bases and J dropped 1 base, with 11 bases sitting between them. The CDR3 reads CASSSLKSSYEQYF. CDR3 sequence (DNA): TGTGCCAGCAGCTCTCTTAAAAGTTCCTACGAGCAGTACTTC.

This clonotype has a handful of counts. The germline gene is not matched at one end of the junction; a read error may be the cause. The rearrangement uses TRBV12-3 or TRBV12-4 and TRBJ2-5; either TRBD1 or TRBD2 may supply D (5 bases each). This CDR3 comprises 15 residues. CDR3 nucleotides: TGTGCCAGCACTCCGGGACGCCTTCGAGGAGAGGCCCAGTACTTC. Translation: CASTPGRLRGEAQYF.

The chain combines TRBV18 with TRBJ1-2; 7 positions match TRBD1. The CDR3 covers 13 residues. Germline loops: CDR1 KGHSH, CDR2 LQKENI. The V and J ends lost 3 bases and 7 bases, in that order; junction bases with no gene match: 5. CDR3 sequence: CASSPTGMGGYTF. In DNA, the CDR3 is TGTGCCAGCTCACCGACAGGGATGGGTGGCTACACCTTC.

There are a few counts of this clonotype. The V call is TRBV6-5, the J call TRBJ2-6; D remains ambiguous. Looked up from germline, CDR1 is MNHEY and CDR2 is SVGAGI. The CDR3 is made up of 14 amino acids. The V gene lost 2 bases and the J gene lost 4 bases, with 6 bases spanning the gap. CDR3: CASSYRAGANVLTF. The CDR3 bases are TGTGCCAGCAGTTACAGGGCAGGGGCCAACGTCCTGACTTTC.

There are many counts of this clonotype. V is TRBV5-1 and J is TRBJ2-1; perhaps TRBD1 as D (5 bases). V was pared by 5 bases and J by 5 bases, with 11 bases between. The germline CDR1 and CDR2 sequences are SGHRS and YFSETQ. CDR3 length: 13 amino acids. The CDR3 DNA reads TGCGCCAGCAGGTTCGCGACAGACAATGAGCAGTTCTTC. Protein: CASRFATDNEQFF.

CDR3 DNA: TGTGCCACCAGCTCAAGACAGGGCGCAGATACGCAGTATTTT. Translating it yields CATSSRQGADTQYF. This chain uses TRBV15 with TRBJ2-3; 7 bases are shared with TRBD1. The CDR3 has 14 residues. Germline CDR1 reads LNHNV; CDR2 reads YYDKDF (reference sequence). Trimming removed 5 bases from V and 4 bases from J; junction bases left unmatched: 6.

This clonotype was observed a handful of times. The V and J genes are TRBV6-5 and TRBJ2-2, with D perhaps matching TRBD2 (5 bases). V was trimmed by 6 bases and J by 1 base, leaving 12 bases between them. This CDR3 is built from 15 residues. Per the germline V gene, CDR1 is MNHEY and CDR2 is SVGAGI. This CDR3 reads CASSLDSMNTGELFF. The CDR3 DNA sequence: TGTGCCAGCAGCCTGGACTCAATGAACACCGGGGAGCTGTTTTTT.

This clonotype has just a few counts. The chain recombines TRBV6-1 with TRBJ2-7; possibly TRBD2 for D (5 bases). CDR3 size: 16 residues. CDR1 is MNHNS and CDR2 is SASEGT in the germline V gene. V dropped 6 bases and J dropped 9 bases, with 27 bases sitting between them. CDR3 DNA: TGTGCCAGCAGCCAATACGCGGGCAGTATAGGCCTCCGGCAGTACTTC. This gives the protein CASSQYAGSIGLRQYF.

The chain combines TRBV29-1 with TRBJ1-1; a possible D gene is TRBD1 (6 bases). Trimming took 4 bases from V and 4 from J, leaving 13 bases between them. CDR3 length: 13 amino acids. Looked up from germline, CDR1 is SQVTM and CDR2 is ANQGSEA. CDR3: CSVGRGLGTEAFF. The CDR3 bases are TGCAGCGTTGGGCGGGGGCTGGGCACTGAAGCTTTCTTT.

This clonotype has ten or more counts. V and J are TRBV11-2 and TRBJ2-3; 11 bases are a match to TRBD2. The CDR3 extends over 17 amino acids. The V segment lost 3 bases and the J segment 2 bases; nucleotides outside the gene matches: 7. From germline, CDR1 is SGHAT and CDR2 FQNNGV. The CDR3 loop is CASSFGLAGALTDTQYF. The CDR3 nucleotides are TGTGCCAGCAGCTTTGGACTAGCGGGCGCCCTCACAGATACGCAGTATTTT.

This clonotype occurred many times. This chain uses TRBV29-1 with TRBJ1-6; no reliable D call. CDR3 length: 13 amino acids. Germline loops: CDR1 SQVTM, CDR2 ANQGSEA. The V gene lost 5 bases and the J gene lost 10 bases, with 15 bases spanning the gap. In DNA form, the CDR3 reads TGCAGCGTTCAACCCCGACCTGAGTCACCCCTCCACTTT. It yields the protein CSVQPRPESPLHF.

The J gene is TRBJ1-1, the V gene TRBV5-1; the D gene is possibly TRBD1 (5 bases). This CDR3 is built from 15 residues. Deletions cut 4 bases from V and 5 bases from J, with 18 bases between. The V gene's germline CDR1 is SGHRS and CDR2 YFSETQ. The CDR3 loop reads CASSPTAGMRTEAFF. In nucleotides, the CDR3 is TGCGCCAGCAGCCCCACGGCAGGGATGAGAACTGAAGCTTTCTTT.

This clonotype was observed at least ten times. The rearrangement joins TRBV20-1 to TRBJ2-2; D is ambiguous. Per germline, CDR1 DFQATT and CDR2 SNEGSKA (reference sequence). Trimming removed 2 bases at V and 0 bases at J, with 7 bases between. This CDR3 is built from 14 residues. CDR3 residues: CSARLLSNTGELFF. The CDR3, as DNA: TGCAGTGCTAGACTCCTCTCGAACACCGGGGAGCTGTTTTTT.

This clonotype has only a few counts. The chain carries TRBV20-1 and TRBJ2-1; 7 positions agree with TRBD1. Germline CDR1 reads DFQATT; CDR2 reads SNEGSKA (reference sequence). V shed 2 bases, J shed 7 bases, and the junction held 5 bases outside the gene matches. The CDR3 totals 13 residues. CDR3 in amino acids: CSARPGTENEQFF. In nucleotides, the CDR3 is TGCAGTGCTAGACCCGGGACAGAAAATGAGCAGTTCTTC.

This chain uses TRBV9 with TRBJ1-4; possible D gene TRBD1, 5 bases. The V and J ends lost 0 bases and 4 bases respectively, with 10 bases between them. Germline V lookup: CDR1 SGDLS, CDR2 YYNGEE. The CDR3 runs to 15 residues. CDR3 residues: CASSVGGRGNEKLFF. The CDR3 DNA reads as TGTGCCAGCAGCGTAGGGGGGAGGGGTAATGAAAAACTGTTTTTT.

This clonotype came up many times. The chain recombines TRBV13 with TRBJ2-7; TRBD2 matches 7 bases. Trimming cost V 1 base and J 2 bases; bases outside gene matches: 5. Germline lookup yields CDR1 PRHDT and CDR2 FYEKMQ (reference sequence). There are 15 residues in the CDR3. This chain's CDR3 is CASSLEPAGTYEQYF. The CDR3 DNA follows: TGTGCCAGCAGCTTAGAGCCAGCGGGGACCTACGAGCAGTACTTC.

This clonotype was seen at least ten times. This chain connects TRBV11-2 to TRBJ2-1, with TRBD1 as a possible D gene (6 bases). Germline V gives CDR1 SGHAT, CDR2 FQNNGV. The CDR3 runs to 14 residues. The V gene lost 2 bases and the J gene lost 4 bases, with 9 bases spanning the gap. The CDR3 DNA is TGTGCCAGCAGCTTATTAGGGGGATACAATGAGCAGTTCTTC. Encoded protein: CASSLLGGYNEQFF. The full variable domain, with the rest looked up from reference TRBV11-2 and TRBJ2-1, is EAGVAQSPRYKIIEKRQSVAFWCNPISGHATLYWYQQILGQGPKLLIQFQNNGVVDDSQLPKDRFSAERLKGVDSTLKIQPAKLEDSAVYLCASSLLGGYNEQFFGPGTRLTVL.

The rearrangement uses TRBV7-2 and TRBJ2-3; 8 positions agree with TRBD2. Trimming cost V 2 bases and J 6 bases; bases outside gene matches: 7. CDR1 is SGHTA, CDR2 FQGNSA, per germline. CDR3 size: 15 residues. CDR3 sequence reads: CASSLKRGPGDTQYF. CDR3 bases: TGTGCCAGCAGCTTAAAGCGGGGGCCGGGGGATACGCAGTATTTT.